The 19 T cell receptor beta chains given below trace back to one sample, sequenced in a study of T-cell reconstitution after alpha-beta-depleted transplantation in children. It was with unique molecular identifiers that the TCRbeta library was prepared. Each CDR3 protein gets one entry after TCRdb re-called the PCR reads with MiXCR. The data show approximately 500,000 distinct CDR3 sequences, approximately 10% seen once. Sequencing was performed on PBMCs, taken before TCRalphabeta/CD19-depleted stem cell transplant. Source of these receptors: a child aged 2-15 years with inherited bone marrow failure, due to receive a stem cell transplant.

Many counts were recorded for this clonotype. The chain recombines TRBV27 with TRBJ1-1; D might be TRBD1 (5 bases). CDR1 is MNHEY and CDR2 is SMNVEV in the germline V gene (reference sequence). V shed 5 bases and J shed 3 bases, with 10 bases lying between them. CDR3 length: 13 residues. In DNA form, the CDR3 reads TGTGCCAGCAGTCGACAGACGCACACTGAAGCTTTCTTT. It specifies CASSRQTHTEAFF.

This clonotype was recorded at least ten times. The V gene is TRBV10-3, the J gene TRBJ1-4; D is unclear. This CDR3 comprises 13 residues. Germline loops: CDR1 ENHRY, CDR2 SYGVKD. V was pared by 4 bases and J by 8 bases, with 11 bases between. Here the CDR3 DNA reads TGTGCCATCAGTGTCGCCGTTGGGGAAAAACTGTTTTTT. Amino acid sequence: CAISVAVGEKLFF.

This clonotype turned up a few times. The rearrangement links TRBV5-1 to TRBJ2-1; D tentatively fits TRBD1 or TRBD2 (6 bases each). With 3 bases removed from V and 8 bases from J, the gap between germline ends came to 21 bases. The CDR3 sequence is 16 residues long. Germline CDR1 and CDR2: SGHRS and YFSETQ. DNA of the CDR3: TGCGCCAGCAGCTATACGACAGGACTATTAGTCGATGAGCAGTTCTTC. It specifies CASSYTTGLLVDEQFF.

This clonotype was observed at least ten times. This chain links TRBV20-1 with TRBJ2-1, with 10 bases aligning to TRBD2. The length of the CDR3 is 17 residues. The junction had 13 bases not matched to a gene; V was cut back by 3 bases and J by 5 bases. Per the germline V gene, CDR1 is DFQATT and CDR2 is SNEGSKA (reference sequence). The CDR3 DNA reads TGCAGTGCTAGGGCGAGTTGGCTAGCGGGAGATCACAATGAGCAGTTCTTC. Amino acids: CSARASWLAGDHNEQFF.

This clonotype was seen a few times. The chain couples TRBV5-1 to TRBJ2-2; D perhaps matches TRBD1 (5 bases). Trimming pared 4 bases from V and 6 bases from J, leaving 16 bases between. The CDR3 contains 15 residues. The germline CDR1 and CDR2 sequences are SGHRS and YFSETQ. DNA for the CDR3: TGCGCCAGCAGCCTTACAGCCACAGGAGCCGGGGAGCTGTTTTTT. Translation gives CASSLTATGAGELFF.

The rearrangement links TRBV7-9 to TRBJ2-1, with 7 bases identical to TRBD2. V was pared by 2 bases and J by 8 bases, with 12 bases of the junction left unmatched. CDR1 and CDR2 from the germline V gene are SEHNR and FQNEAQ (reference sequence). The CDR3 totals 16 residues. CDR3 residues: CASSLILAGEGDEQFF. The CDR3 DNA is TGTGCCAGCAGCTTAATTCTTGCGGGAGAGGGAGATGAGCAGTTCTTC.

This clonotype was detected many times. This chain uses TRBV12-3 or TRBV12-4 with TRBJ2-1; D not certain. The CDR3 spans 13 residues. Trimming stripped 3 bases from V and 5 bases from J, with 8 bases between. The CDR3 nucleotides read TGTGCCAGCAGTTTGGGGTCTAACAATGAGCAGTTCTTC. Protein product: CASSLGSNNEQFF.

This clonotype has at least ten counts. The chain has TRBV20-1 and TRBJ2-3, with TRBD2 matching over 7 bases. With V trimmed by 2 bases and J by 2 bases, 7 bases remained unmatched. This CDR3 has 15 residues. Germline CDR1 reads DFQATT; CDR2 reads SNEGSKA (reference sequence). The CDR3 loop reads CSARKWEGLTDTQYF. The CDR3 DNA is TGCAGTGCTAGAAAATGGGAGGGCCTCACAGATACGCAGTATTTT.

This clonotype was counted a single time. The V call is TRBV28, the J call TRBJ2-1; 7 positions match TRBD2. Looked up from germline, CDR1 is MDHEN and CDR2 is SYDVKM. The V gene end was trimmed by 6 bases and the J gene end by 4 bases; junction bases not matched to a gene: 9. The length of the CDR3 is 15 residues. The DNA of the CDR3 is TGTGCCAGCAGCCCCGGGGGGAATGGTTACAATGAGCAGTTCTTC. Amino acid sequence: CASSPGGNGYNEQFF.

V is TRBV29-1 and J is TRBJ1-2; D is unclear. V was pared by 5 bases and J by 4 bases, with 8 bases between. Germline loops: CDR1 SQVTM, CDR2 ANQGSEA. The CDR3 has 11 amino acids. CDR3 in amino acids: CSVPESYGYTF. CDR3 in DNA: TGCAGCGTTCCAGAGAGCTATGGCTACACCTTC. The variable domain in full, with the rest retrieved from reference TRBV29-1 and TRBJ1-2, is SAVISQKPSRDICQRGTSLTIQCQVDSQVTMMFWYRQQPGQSLTLIATANQGSEATYESGFVIDKFPISRPNLTFSTLTVSNMSPEDSSIYLCSVPESYGYTFGSGTRLTVV.

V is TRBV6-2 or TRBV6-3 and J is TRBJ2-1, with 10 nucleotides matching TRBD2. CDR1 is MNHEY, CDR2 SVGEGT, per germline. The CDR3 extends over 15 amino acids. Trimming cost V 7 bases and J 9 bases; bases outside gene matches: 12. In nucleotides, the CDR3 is TGTGCCAGCACCAAAGCGGGAGGGAAGTCCGGTGAGCAGTTCTTC. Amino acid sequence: CASTKAGGKSGEQFF.

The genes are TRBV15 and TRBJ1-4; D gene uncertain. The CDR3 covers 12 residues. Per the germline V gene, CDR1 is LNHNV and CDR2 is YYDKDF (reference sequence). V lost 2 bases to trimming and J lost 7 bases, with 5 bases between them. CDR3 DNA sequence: TGTGCCACCAGCAGACTTCGTGAAAAACTGTTTTTT. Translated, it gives CATSRLREKLFF.

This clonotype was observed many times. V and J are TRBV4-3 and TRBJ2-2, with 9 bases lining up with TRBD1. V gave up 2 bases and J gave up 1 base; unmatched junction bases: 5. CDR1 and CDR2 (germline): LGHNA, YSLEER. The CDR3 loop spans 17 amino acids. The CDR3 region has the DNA TGCGCCAGCAGCCAATATCCGGGACAGGGGAACACCGGGGAGCTGTTTTTT. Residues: CASSQYPGQGNTGELFF.

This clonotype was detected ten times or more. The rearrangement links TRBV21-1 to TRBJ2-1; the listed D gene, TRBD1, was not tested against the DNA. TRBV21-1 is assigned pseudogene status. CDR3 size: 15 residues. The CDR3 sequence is CASSKRTLTYNEQFF. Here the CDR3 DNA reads TGTGCCAGCAGCAAGCGCACCCTGACCTACAATGAGCAGTTCTTC.

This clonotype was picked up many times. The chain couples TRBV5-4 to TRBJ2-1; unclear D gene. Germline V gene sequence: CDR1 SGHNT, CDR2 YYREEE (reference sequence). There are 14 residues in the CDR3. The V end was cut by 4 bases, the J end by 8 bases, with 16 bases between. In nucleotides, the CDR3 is TGTGCCAGCAGCACTGCCTTGGAGAACGATGAGCAGTTCTTC. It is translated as CASSTALENDEQFF. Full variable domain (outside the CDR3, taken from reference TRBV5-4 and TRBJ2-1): ETGVTQSPTHLIKTRGQQVTLRCSSQSGHNTVSWYQQALGQGPQFIFQYYREEENGRGNFPPRFSGLQFPNYSSELNVNALELDDSALYLCASSTALENDEQFFGPGTRLTVL.

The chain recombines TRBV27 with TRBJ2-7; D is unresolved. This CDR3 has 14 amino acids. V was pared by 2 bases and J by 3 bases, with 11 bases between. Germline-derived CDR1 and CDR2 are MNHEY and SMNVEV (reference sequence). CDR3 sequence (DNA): TGTGCCAGCAGTTTAACGGCAAAAAACTACGAGCAGTACTTC. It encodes CASSLTAKNYEQYF.

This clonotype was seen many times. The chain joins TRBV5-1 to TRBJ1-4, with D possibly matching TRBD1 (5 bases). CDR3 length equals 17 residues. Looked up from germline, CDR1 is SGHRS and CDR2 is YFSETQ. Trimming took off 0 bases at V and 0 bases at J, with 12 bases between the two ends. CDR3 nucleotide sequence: TGCGCCAGCAGCTTGGAAGTACCAGGGACAACTAATGAAAAACTGTTTTTT. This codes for CASSLEVPGTTNEKLFF.

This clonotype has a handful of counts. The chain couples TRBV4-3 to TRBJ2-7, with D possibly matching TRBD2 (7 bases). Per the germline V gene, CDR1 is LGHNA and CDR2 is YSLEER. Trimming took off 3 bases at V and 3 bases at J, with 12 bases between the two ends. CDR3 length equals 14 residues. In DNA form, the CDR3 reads TGCGCCAGCAGCCAGGGGGGGGGCGTCTACGAGCAGTACTTC. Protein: CASSQGGGVYEQYF.

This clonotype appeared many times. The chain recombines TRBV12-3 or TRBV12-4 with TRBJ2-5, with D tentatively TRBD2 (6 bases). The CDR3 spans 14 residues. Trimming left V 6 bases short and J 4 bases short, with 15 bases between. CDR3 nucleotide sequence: TGTGCCAGCAGCACTATCCGGGGGTCAGAGACCCAGTACTTC. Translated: CASSTIRGSETQYF.